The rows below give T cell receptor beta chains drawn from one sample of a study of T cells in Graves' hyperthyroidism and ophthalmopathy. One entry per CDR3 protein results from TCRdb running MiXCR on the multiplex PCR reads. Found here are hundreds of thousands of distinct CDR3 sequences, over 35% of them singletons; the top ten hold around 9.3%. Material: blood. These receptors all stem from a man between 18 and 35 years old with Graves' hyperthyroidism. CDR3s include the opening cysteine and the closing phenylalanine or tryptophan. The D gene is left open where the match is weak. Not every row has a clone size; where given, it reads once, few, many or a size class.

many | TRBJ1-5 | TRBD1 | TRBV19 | TGTGCCAGTAGTTTCACAGGGGACAATCAGCCCCAGCATTTT | CASSFTGDNQPQHF
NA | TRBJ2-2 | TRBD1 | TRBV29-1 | TGCAGCGTGACTCTGACAGGGGACCCGGGGGAGCTGTTTTTT | CSVTLTGDPGELFF
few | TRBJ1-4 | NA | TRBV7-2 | TGTGCCAGCAGCTTAGCGGGGATGGGGCAAAAACTGTTTTTT | CASSLAGMGQKLFF
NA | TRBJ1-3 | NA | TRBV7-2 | TGTGCCAGCAGCTTAGGGGGGGGATATGAAAACACCATATATTTT | CASSLGGGYENTIYF
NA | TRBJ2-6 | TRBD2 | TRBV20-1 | TGCAGTGCTAGGCGGGTTAGCGGGAGTCTCGGCTCTGGGGCCAACGTCCTGACTTTC | CSARRVSGSLGSGANVLTF
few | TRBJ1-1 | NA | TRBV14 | TGTGCCAGCAGCCAAGTTCGGAACACTGAAGCTTTCTTT | CASSQVRNTEAFF
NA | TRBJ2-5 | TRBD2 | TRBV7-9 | TGTGCCAGCAGCCACGGGACTAGCGGGGGGGAGACCCAGTACTTC | CASSHGTSGGETQYF
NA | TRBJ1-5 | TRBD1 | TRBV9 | TGTGCCAGCAGCGCGGGGGGGGGACAGGGAAATCAGCCCCAGCATTTT | CASSAGGGQGNQPQHF
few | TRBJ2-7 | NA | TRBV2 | TGTGCCAGCAGTGTAATGAAGGGTTACGAGCAGTACTTC | CASSVMKGYEQYF
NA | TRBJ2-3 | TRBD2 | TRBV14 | TGTGCCAGCAGCACCTCTCGTAGCGGGAGGAGGACAGATACGCAGTATTTT | CASSTSRSGRRTDTQYF
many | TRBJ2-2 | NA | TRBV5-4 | TGTGCCAGCAGCTTGGGGCTAGGGGGCACCGGGGAGCTGTTTTTT | CASSLGLGGTGELFF
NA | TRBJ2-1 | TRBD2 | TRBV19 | TGTGCCAGTAGTATATACGAGCTAGCGGAGAATGAGCAGTTCTTC | CASSIYELAENEQFF
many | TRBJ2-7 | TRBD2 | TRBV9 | TGTGCCAGCAGCGTAGAAGGCGGGAGCTACGAGCAGTACTTC | CASSVEGGSYEQYF
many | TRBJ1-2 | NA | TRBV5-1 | TGCGCCGCCCCATTGAACTATGGCTACACCTTC | CAAPLNYGYTF
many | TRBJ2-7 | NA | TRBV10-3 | TGTGCCGTCTCGGGTGAGGACCCCTACGAGCAGTACTTC | CAVSGEDPYEQYF
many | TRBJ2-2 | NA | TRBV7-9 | TGTGCCAGCAGCTTATACAGGGAAGGGGAGCTGTTTTTT | CASSLYREGELFF
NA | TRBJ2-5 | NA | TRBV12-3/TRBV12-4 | TGTGCCAGCAGTCCAACTCACCAAGAGACCCAGTACTTC | CASSPTHQETQYF
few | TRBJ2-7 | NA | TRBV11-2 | TGTGCCAGCAGCGCTCGGGACGGCTCCTACGAGCAGTACTTC | CASSARDGSYEQYF
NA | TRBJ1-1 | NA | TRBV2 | TGTGCCAGCAGGGGGCCCAGCGTTGAAGCTTTCTTT | CASRGPSVEAFF
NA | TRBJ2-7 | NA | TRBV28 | TGTGCCAGCAACCCGACAGGTCGTTGGAACGAGCAGTACTTC | CASNPTGRWNEQYF
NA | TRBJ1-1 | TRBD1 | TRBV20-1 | TGCAGTGCTTCCTCTTCCGACAGGGGAAACACTGAAGCTTTCTTT | CSASSSDRGNTEAFF
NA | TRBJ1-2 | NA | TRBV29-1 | TGCAGCTTAGTAGGGGGAAGCGGCTACACCTTC | CSLVGGSGYTF
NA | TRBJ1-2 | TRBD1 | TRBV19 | TGTGCCAGTAGTGGACGGACAGGGGCACGTGGCTACACCTTC | CASSGRTGARGYTF
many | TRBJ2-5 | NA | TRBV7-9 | TGTGCCAGCAGAACTACCCGGGAAAAAGAGACCCAGTACTTC | CASRTTREKETQYF
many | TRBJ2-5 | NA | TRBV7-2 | TGTGCCAGCAGAGGGACCGCCAGGACAACCCAGTACTTC | CASRGTARTTQYF
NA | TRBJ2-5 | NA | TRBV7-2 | TGTGCCAGCAGCTTGGTTACTAGAGAGACCCAGTACTTC | CASSLVTRETQYF
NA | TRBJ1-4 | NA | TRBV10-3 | TGTGCAATCAGTGAGTTGGCGAATGAAAAACTGTTTTTT | CAISELANEKLFF
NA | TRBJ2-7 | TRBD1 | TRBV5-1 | TGCGCCAGCAGCTTGACAGGGGAACGGGACGAGCAGTACTTC | CASSLTGERDEQYF
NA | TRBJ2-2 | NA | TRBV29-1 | TGCAGCGTTGAAGGAGGGGGGGCGGACAGCGGGGAGCTGTTTTTT | CSVEGGGADSGELFF
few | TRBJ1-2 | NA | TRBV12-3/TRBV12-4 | TGTGCCAGCAGTACCTATTTGAACTATGGCTACACCTTC | CASSTYLNYGYTF
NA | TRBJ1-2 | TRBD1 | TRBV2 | TGTGCCAGCAGTGCGGGACAGGGGGACTATGGCTACACCTTC | CASSAGQGDYGYTF
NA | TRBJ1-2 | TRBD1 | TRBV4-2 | TGTGCCAGCAGCGTACCGGGACAGGGGTACTATGGCTACACCTTC | CASSVPGQGYYGYTF
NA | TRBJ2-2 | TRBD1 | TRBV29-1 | TGCAGCGTCAGCCTCCAGGGGGCGGGAACCGGGGAGCTGTTTTTT | CSVSLQGAGTGELFF
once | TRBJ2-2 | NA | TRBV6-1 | TGTGCCAGCAGTTACTTGACCGGCCCTAGTTCCGGGGAGCTGTTTTTT | CASSYLTGPSSGELFF
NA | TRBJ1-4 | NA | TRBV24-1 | TGTGCCAGCAGTTCAAGCAGGGCTGAAAAACTGTTTTTT | CASSSSRAEKLFF
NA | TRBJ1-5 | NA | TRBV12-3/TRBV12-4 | TGTGCCAGCAGTTCAGACGCCAGGCCTTATAGCAATCAGCCCCAGCATTTT | CASSSDARPYSNQPQHF
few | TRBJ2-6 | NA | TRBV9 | TGTGCCAGCAGCGTAGGGCACTCTGGGGCCAACGTCCTGACTTTC | CASSVGHSGANVLTF
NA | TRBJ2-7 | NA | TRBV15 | TGTGCCACCAGCAGATTAGGGGGGGACGAGCAGTACTTC | CATSRLGGDEQYF
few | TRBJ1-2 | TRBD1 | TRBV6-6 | TGTGCCAGCAGTTATACCGACAGGGTCTATGGCTACACCTTC | CASSYTDRVYGYTF
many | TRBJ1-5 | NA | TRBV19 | TGTGCCAGTAGGATAGGGGGTCAGCCCCAGCATTTT | CASRIGGQPQHF